A selection of T cell receptor beta chains follows, all from one sample in a study of blood T cell repertoires in COVID-19. Method: immunoSEQ multiplex PCR; TCRdb's copy keeps in-frame clones and lacks some. The sample yields about 90,000 clones, less than 80% seen once. Sequenced sample: peripheral blood. Receptors originate from a woman of 80 years or more with acute or convalescent COVID-19. Each CDR3 is given with its conserved first and last residue. Each record gives: J gene, V gene, D gene, clone size, CDR3 DNA, CDR3 protein. The D gene is left open where the match is weak. Not every row has a clone size; where given, it reads once, few, many or a size class.

J: TRBJ2-7
V: TRBV4-2
D: NA
size: NA
DNA: TGTGCCAGCAGCCAGGCCGGGGATGATTACGAGCAGTACTTC
CDR3: CASSQAGDDYEQYF

J: TRBJ1-2
V: TRBV6-5
D: TRBD1
size: NA
DNA: TGTGCCAGCAGCCGAATTACTGACAGGGCTGGCTACACCTTC
CDR3: CASSRITDRAGYTF

J: TRBJ1-5
V: TRBV28
D: NA
size: NA
DNA: TGTGCCAGCAGGCTGCCGGGGGGGGGCAATCAGCCCCAGCATTTT
CDR3: CASRLPGGGNQPQHF

J: TRBJ2-3
V: TRBV7-8
D: TRBD2
size: NA
DNA: TGTGCCAGCAGCTCACAAGGGACTAGCGGGAATACAGATACGCAGTATTTT
CDR3: CASSSQGTSGNTDTQYF

J: TRBJ2-3
V: TRBV7-2
D: TRBD1
size: NA
DNA: TGTGCCAGCAGCTTAGTCGGGACAGGCCCGACAGATACGCAGTATTTT
CDR3: CASSLVGTGPTDTQYF

J: TRBJ1-2
V: TRBV4-2
D: TRBD1
size: NA
DNA: TGTGCCAGCAGCCAGGGGGACAGGGAACCTAACTATGGCTACACCTTC
CDR3: CASSQGDREPNYGYTF

J: TRBJ2-2
V: TRBV6-5
D: NA
size: NA
DNA: TGTGCCAGCCGGATGACAGGCCTCACCGGGGAGCTGTTTTTT
CDR3: CASRMTGLTGELFF

J: TRBJ1-1
V: TRBV4-1
D: NA
size: NA
DNA: TGCGCCAGCAGCCAAGCTTCTGAAGCTTTCTTT
CDR3: CASSQASEAFF

J: TRBJ1-2
V: TRBV4-3
D: NA
size: NA
DNA: TGCGCCAGCAGCCAAGATTCTACGTCGTACTATGGCTACACCTTC
CDR3: CASSQDSTSYYGYTF

J: TRBJ2-7
V: TRBV6-5
D: NA
size: once
DNA: TGTGCCAGCAGTTCCCAGGGATTTGGGCAGTACTTC
CDR3: CASSSQGFGQYF

J: TRBJ1-2
V: TRBV5-5
D: TRBD1
size: NA
DNA: TGTGCCAGCAGCTTCGGGACAGTCGGCTACACCTTC
CDR3: CASSFGTVGYTF

J: TRBJ1-2
V: TRBV4-2
D: NA
size: NA
DNA: TGTGCCAGCAGCCAAGAGCGAGCTAACTATGGCTACACCTTC
CDR3: CASSQERANYGYTF

J: TRBJ2-7
V: TRBV4-3
D: TRBD1
size: NA
DNA: TGCGCCAGCAGCCCCCGACAGGGTCGGAGCTCCTACGAGCAGTACTTC
CDR3: CASSPRQGRSSYEQYF

J: TRBJ2-5
V: TRBV11-2
D: NA
size: NA
DNA: TGTGCCAGCAGCCAGGGGGGACTAGTACAAGAGACCCAGTACTTC
CDR3: CASSQGGLVQETQYF

J: TRBJ2-4
V: TRBV6-5
D: TRBD1
size: NA
DNA: TGTGCCAGCAGTTCCCGGACAGGGGACATTCAGTACTTC
CDR3: CASSSRTGDIQYF

J: TRBJ1-1
V: TRBV7-2
D: NA
size: NA
DNA: TGTGCCAGCAGCTCTCAGGGGAGAATCACTGAAGCTTTCTTT
CDR3: CASSSQGRITEAFF

J: TRBJ1-1
V: TRBV7-2
D: TRBD1
size: NA
DNA: TGTGCCAGCAGCCCACGGGGACAGGGGAACACTGAAGCTTTCTTT
CDR3: CASSPRGQGNTEAFF

J: TRBJ1-3
V: TRBV2
D: NA
size: NA
DNA: TGTGCCAGCAGTGAATTCGCTCTCGGGTCTGGAAACACCATATATTTT
CDR3: CASSEFALGSGNTIYF

J: TRBJ1-3
V: TRBV6-5
D: NA
size: NA
DNA: TGTGCCAGCAGTTACGCAGGAGGAAACACCATATATTTT
CDR3: CASSYAGGNTIYF

J: TRBJ1-6
V: TRBV5-1
D: NA
size: NA
DNA: TGCGCCAGCAGCTTGGTTGCCCGGTTACCCTCCTATAATTCACCCCTCCACTTT
CDR3: CASSLVARLPSYNSPLHF